The T cell receptor (beta chain) described here comes from a study of radiation and T cells in renal cell carcinoma. Study-wide results and limits: Top tumor clonotypes rose in blood 2 weeks post-radiation, then contracted. Baseline intratumoral clonotype presence is unknown without pretreatment biopsies.

This clone was counted only a few times. The antigen is not known. Trimming stripped 1 base from V and 5 bases from J, with 9 bases between. The CDR3 loop spans 14 amino acids. Germline V lookup: CDR1 SGHAT, CDR2 FQNNGV. Stated time point: blood 2 weeks post-SBRT. Documented treatment: 15 Gy SBRT to primary tumor, nephrectomy 4 weeks later. Profiled with immunoSEQ multiplex PCR; TCRdb holds only in-frame clones, not every one. The sample holds about 58,000 clones, just over 75% seen once. The source of this sequence is a man aged 55-75 years with renal cell carcinoma. Sample: blood, taken from a patient whose treatment included radiotherapy and nephrectomy. The chain uses TRBV11-2 and TRBJ2-1; possibly TRBD1 for D (5 bases). CDR3 nucleotides: TGTGCCAGCAGCTTAGCCAGGGAAAACAATGAGCAGTTCTTC. It translates to CASSLARENNEQFF.